Below, 9 T cell receptor beta chains from the same sample are listed, as sequenced in a study of radiotherapy plus CTLA-4 blockade in lung cancer. Clones were read by immunoSEQ multiplex PCR, and TCRdb kept only the in-frame ones, dropping some. Here the sample spans 55,000 to 65,000 clones, around 80% being singletons. This specimen was peripheral blood, taken from a patient treated with radiotherapy plus ipilimumab. Receptor source: a human donor with non-small cell lung cancer who had a partial response to radiotherapy plus ipilimumab.

This chain connects TRBV6-1 to TRBJ2-3; D perhaps matches TRBD2 (6 bases). The CDR3 sequence is 13 residues long. V lost 8 bases and J 0 bases, leaving 9 bases between the germline ends. CDR1 and CDR2 (germline): MNHNS, SASEGT. As DNA, the CDR3 is TGTGCCAGCTTGGGACTTAGCACAGATACGCAGTATTTT. It yields the protein CASLGLSTDTQYF.

The CDR3 sequence: CASRIPGGSSYGYTF. CDR3 coding DNA: TGTGCCAGCAGAATACCAGGGGGTTCCAGCTATGGCTACACCTTC. The V gene is TRBV6-6, the J gene TRBJ1-2; TRBD1 agrees at 7 bases. The CDR3 length is 15 residues. J was trimmed by 4 bases and V by 6 bases; bases with no gene match: 11. Germline CDR1 is MNHNY and CDR2 is SVGAGI (reference sequence).

The chain couples TRBV6-6 to TRBJ1-6; no firm D call. Trimming took 0 bases from V and 10 from J, leaving 13 bases between them. The CDR3 spans 15 residues. Germline values: CDR1 MNHNY, CDR2 SVGAGI (reference sequence). The chain's CDR3 is CASSYSPPLGSPLHF. The CDR3 coding sequence is TGTGCCAGCAGTTACTCCCCGCCGCTTGGCTCACCCCTCCACTTT.

The chain combines TRBV10-2 with TRBJ1-5; 7 bases are a match to TRBD1. V shed 3 bases and J 1 base; nucleotides not matched to a gene: 6. Per germline, CDR1 WSHSY and CDR2 SAAADI. CDR3 length: 16 residues. The CDR3 DNA is TGCGCCAGCAGTGACCTTCGGGGACAGAGCAATCAGCCCCAGCATTTT. Protein product: CASSDLRGQSNQPQHF.

This rearrangement joins TRBV7-9 to TRBJ1-6; the D gene is possibly TRBD1 (5 bases). Trimming removed 1 base at V and 10 bases at J, with 8 bases between. The CDR3 is made up of 13 amino acids. Looked up from germline, CDR1 is SEHNR and CDR2 is FQNEAQ (reference sequence). The CDR3 loop reads CASSLEGASPLHF. CDR3 in DNA: TGTGCCAGCAGCTTAGAAGGGGCGTCACCCCTCCACTTT.

This rearrangement joins TRBV27 to TRBJ2-7, with 10 bases matching TRBD1. Germline V gives CDR1 MNHEY, CDR2 SMNVEV (reference sequence). V was clipped by 6 bases and J by 1 base; unmatched bases: 6. The length of the CDR3 is 15 residues. The CDR3 here is CASSRAGQGSYEQYF. Written as DNA, the CDR3 is TGTGCCAGCAGCCGCGCGGGACAGGGGTCCTACGAGCAGTACTTC.

This clone has just a few counts. The chain carries TRBV2 and TRBJ2-3; TRBD2 is a possible D gene (5 bases). Trimming took 0 bases from V and 3 from J, leaving 7 bases between them. The CDR3 totals 14 residues. The germline CDR1 and CDR2 sequences are SNHLY and FYNNEI. The CDR3 sequence is CASSEAGNTDTQYF. CDR3 bases: TGTGCCAGCAGTGAAGCCGGGAATACAGATACGCAGTATTTT.

The chain recombines TRBV21-1 with TRBJ2-5; TRBD2 reflects the table's D call only, with no check against the DNA. TRBV21-1 is recorded as a pseudogene. This CDR3 has 14 residues. The CDR3 protein is CASANGEGQETQYF. CDR3 nucleotide sequence: TGTGCCAGCGCCAATGGGGAGGGGCAAGAGACCCAGTACTTC.

V and J are TRBV7-9 and TRBJ1-2; D is unclear. CDR1 and CDR2 from the germline V gene are SEHNR and FQNEAQ (reference sequence). This CDR3 is 10 amino acids long. V gave up 2 bases and J gave up 14 bases, with 9 bases separating them. DNA of the CDR3: TGTGCCAGCAGCTTACGCGGGTGGACCTTC. Residues: CASSLRGWTF.